This TCR beta chain is drawn from a study of PD-L1 blockade in urothelial cancer. TCRdb's copy holds only in-frame clones and misses some; the assay was immunoSEQ multiplex PCR. The sample yields 95,000 to 100,000 clones, around 86% seen once. The CDR3 is 14 residues long. Trimming left V 0 bases short and J 0 bases short, with 6 bases between. Germline loops: CDR1 LGHNA, CDR2 YSLEER. Time point here: pretreatment peripheral blood. All patients handed over anywhere from 1 to 8 samples, pretreatment and on-treatment. The TCR comes from a man aged 60 to 69 with urothelial cancer. V and J are TRBV4-3 and TRBJ2-7; D unclear. The sample here was PBMCs, taken around atezolizumab (anti-PD-L1) treatment. CDR3 DNA: TGCGCCAGCAGCCAAGACTACTACTCCTACGAGCAGTACTTC. Translated: CASSQDYYSYEQYF.